The rows below give T cell receptor beta chains drawn from one sample of a study of blood T cell repertoires in COVID-19. The data were produced by immunoSEQ multiplex PCR, yet TCRdb's version contains in-frame clones alone and is incomplete. The table records some 72,000 clones, about 89% of them present only once. The specimen sequenced was peripheral blood. These receptors came from a man aged 45-60 years with active or convalescent COVID-19. The CDR3 runs from the conserved cysteine through the conserved F or W. D genes are given only for firm matches. Size is omitted from some rows. Given values are once, few, many or a class for expanded clones.

v_call	j_call	d_call	clone_size	cdr3_nt	cdr3_aa
TRBV6-6	TRBJ1-6	TRBD1	-	TGTGCCAGCAGCCAGGACAGGGCCTTTCCTCTGAGCTCCTATAATTCACCCCTCCACTTT	CASSQDRAFPLSSYNSPLHF
TRBV6-1	TRBJ1-4	-	-	TGTGCCAGCAGTGAATTTTGGGGGGGGAATGAAAAACTGTTTTTT	CASSEFWGGNEKLFF
TRBV27	TRBJ1-6	TRBD1	-	TGTGCCAGCAGTTTATCGCTAGGGGGCAATTCACCCCTCCACTTT	CASSLSLGGNSPLHF
TRBV4-3	TRBJ1-2	-	-	TGCGCCAGCAGCCAAGGAGCAGGGCTCCCCTATGGCTACACCTTC	CASSQGAGLPYGYTF
TRBV6-5	TRBJ2-6	-	-	TGTGCCAGCTCGTCGACAGCCTCTGGGGCCAACGTCCTGACTTTC	CASSSTASGANVLTF
TRBV10-1	TRBJ2-1	TRBD2	-	TGCGCCAGTTCACCCACTAGCGGGGGCTGGAATGAGCAGTTCTTC	CASSPTSGGWNEQFF
TRBV15	TRBJ2-5	-	-	TGTGCCACCAGCAGAGACCCCCAGGGTTCAGAGACCCAGTACTTC	CATSRDPQGSETQYF
TRBV25-1	TRBJ1-3	-	-	TGTGCCAGCAGTGAATTGTCGGGGGATGGAAACACCATATATTTT	CASSELSGDGNTIYF
TRBV12-3/TRBV12-4	TRBJ2-3	-	-	TGTGCCAGCAGACTGACAGATACGCAGTATTTT	CASRLTDTQYF
TRBV5-1	TRBJ2-2	TRBD1	-	TGCGCCAGCAGCTTGTGGACAGGTGGCGGGCTGTTTTTT	CASSLWTGGGLFF
TRBV4-1	TRBJ1-1	-	once	TGCGCCAGCAGCCAAGGTCAGCGGACTAGGAACACTGAAGCTTTCTTT	CASSQGQRTRNTEAFF
TRBV28	TRBJ2-2	TRBD1	-	TGTGCCAGCAGTTCCCCGGGACAGCTGAACACCGGGGAGCTGTTTTTT	CASSSPGQLNTGELFF
TRBV5-6	TRBJ1-2	TRBD1	few	TGTGCCAGCAGCTGGACAGGGGGCGCGTCTGGCTACACCTTC	CASSWTGGASGYTF
TRBV5-1	TRBJ2-2	-	few	TGCGCCAGCAGCAAAGGGGGGGCCAACGGGGAGCTGTTTTTT	CASSKGGANGELFF
TRBV7-9	TRBJ2-3	TRBD1	-	TGTGCCAGCAGCTGGACAGGGACAGATACGCAGTATTTT	CASSWTGTDTQYF
TRBV7-2	TRBJ2-2	TRBD2	-	TGTGCCAGCAGCTTGGGACTAGCGGGGTTGACCGGGGAGCTGTTTTTT	CASSLGLAGLTGELFF
TRBV5-6	TRBJ2-1	-	-	TGTGCCAGCAGCTCTTCCGGGAGCTCTCTGTATGAGCAGTTCTTC	CASSSSGSSLYEQFF
TRBV3-1/TRBV3-2	TRBJ1-1	TRBD1	once	TGTGCCAGCAGCCAAGATTACAGGGGTTATACTGAAGCTTTCTTT	CASSQDYRGYTEAFF
TRBV30	TRBJ2-5	-	-	TGTGCCTGGAGTTCGGCGGGGTTTGGAGAGACCCAGTACTTC	CAWSSAGFGETQYF
TRBV6-2/TRBV6-3	TRBJ2-7	TRBD1	-	TGTGCCAGCAGTCCCGGGACAGAACCCTACGAGCAGTACTTC	CASSPGTEPYEQYF
TRBV12-1	TRBJ2-1	-	-	TGTGCCAGCAGCTTTGCAGGGGCCCGTCTCTTC	CASSFAGARLF
TRBV19	TRBJ1-4	TRBD1	-	TGTGCCAGTAAAGTTAGGGGGCTAAACGAAAAACTGTTTTTT	CASKVRGLNEKLFF